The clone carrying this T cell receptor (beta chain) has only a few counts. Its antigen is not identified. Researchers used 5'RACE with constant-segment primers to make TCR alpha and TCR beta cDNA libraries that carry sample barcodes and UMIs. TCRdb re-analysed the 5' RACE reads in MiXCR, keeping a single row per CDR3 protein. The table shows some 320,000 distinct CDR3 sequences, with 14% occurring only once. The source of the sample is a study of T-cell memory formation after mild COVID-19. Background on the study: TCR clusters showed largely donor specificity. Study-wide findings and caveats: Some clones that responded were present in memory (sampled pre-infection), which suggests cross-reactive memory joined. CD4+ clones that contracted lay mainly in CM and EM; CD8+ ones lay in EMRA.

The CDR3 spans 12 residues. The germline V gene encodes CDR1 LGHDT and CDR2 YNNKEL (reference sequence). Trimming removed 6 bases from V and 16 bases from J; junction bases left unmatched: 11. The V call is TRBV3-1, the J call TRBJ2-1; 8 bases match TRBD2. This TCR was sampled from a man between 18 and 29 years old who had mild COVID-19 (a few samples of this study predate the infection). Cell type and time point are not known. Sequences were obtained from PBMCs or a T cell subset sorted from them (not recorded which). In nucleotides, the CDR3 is TGTGCCAGCAGTCAGGGGCGGGGACTAGGATTCTTC. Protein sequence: CASSQGRGLGFF.